This TCR beta chain was recorded in a study of cytomegalovirus exposure and HLA in healthy donors. General study points: In a later analysis, TCR beta V- and J-gene trimming was associated with a missense DCLRE1C variant. It was reported that TCR beta sequences correctly inferred the HLA-A and HLA-B alleles for most subjects.

This clone was picked up a small number of times. What it binds is unknown. Germline V CDR1 and CDR2: SGHRS, YFSETQ. J was trimmed by 9 bases and V by 4 bases; bases with no gene match: 13. This CDR3 region has 14 residues. Use of 60 Vbeta and 13 Jbeta primers characterized the PCR. Some clones are missing from TCRdb's copy, which holds only in-frame ones; the method was immunoSEQ multiplex PCR. The table includes roughly 84,000 clones, roughly 80% detected once. V and J are TRBV5-1 and TRBJ2-7; 7 nucleotides line up with TRBD1. The sequenced sample consisted of PBMCs. The TCR sequence derives from a human donor in good health. DNA for the CDR3: TGCGCCAGCAGCCCCTCGGGGCCAGGGGGTGGGCAGTACTTC. The encoded protein is CASSPSGPGGGQYF. The full variable domain, in which reference TRBV5-1 and TRBJ2-7 provide the parts outside the CDR3, is KAGVTQTPRYLIKTRGQQVTLSCSPISGHRSVSWYQQTPGQGLQFLFEYFSETQRNKGNFPGRFSGRQFSNSRSEMNVSTLELGDSALYLCASSPSGPGGGQYFGPGTRLTVT.